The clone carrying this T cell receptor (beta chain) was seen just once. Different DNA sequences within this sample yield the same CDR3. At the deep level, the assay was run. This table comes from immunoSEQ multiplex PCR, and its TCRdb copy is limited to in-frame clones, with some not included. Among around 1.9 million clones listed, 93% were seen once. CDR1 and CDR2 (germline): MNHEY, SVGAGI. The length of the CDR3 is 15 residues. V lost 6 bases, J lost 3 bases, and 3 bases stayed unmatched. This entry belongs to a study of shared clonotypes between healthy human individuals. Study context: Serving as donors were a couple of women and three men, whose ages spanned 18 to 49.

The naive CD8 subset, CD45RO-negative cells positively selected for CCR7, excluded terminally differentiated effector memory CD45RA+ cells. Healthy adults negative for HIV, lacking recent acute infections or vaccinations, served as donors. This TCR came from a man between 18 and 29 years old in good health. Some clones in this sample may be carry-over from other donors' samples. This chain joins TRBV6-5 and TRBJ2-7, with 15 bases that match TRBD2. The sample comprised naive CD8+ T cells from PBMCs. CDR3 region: CASSPGLAGGYEQYF. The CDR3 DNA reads TGTGCCAGCAGCCCGGGACTAGCGGGAGGCTACGAGCAGTACTTC.